This entry lists 14 T cell receptor beta chains sequenced from one sample in a study of blood T cell repertoires in COVID-19. Sequenced by immunoSEQ multiplex PCR; TCRdb stores in-frame clones only, minus some. Among around 250,000 clones listed, 86% were seen once. The material sequenced was peripheral blood. These receptors were obtained from a man aged 35-49 years with active or convalescent COVID-19.

CDR3 protein: CATSDPGDYNEQFF. CDR3 bases: TGTGCCACCAGTGACCCCGGAGATTACAATGAGCAGTTCTTC. This chain connects TRBV24-1 to TRBJ2-1; D remains unclear. Germline CDR1 reads KGHDR; CDR2 reads SFDVKD. V was cut by 4 bases and J by 4 bases, with 10 bases left in between. This CDR3 is 14 amino acids long.

The chain links TRBV23-1 to TRBJ1-2; 11 nucleotides align to TRBD1. TRBV23-1 is an open reading frame, and its role is uncertain. The CDR3 has 15 residues. V lost 4 bases, J lost 4 bases, and 5 bases stayed unmatched. The CDR3 sequence: CASSPWDRGGYGYTF. The CDR3 nucleotides read TGCGCCAGCAGTCCCTGGGACAGGGGGGGCTATGGCTACACCTTC.

V gene TRBV5-8 combines with J gene TRBJ1-1; D may be TRBD1 (5 bases). The CDR3 loop spans 17 amino acids. Trimming left V 5 bases short and J 0 bases short, with 20 bases between. In germline, CDR1 is SGHTS, CDR2 YDEGEE. CDR3: CASSQTVKAGLNTEAFF. The CDR3 DNA reads as TGTGCCAGCAGTCAGACAGTGAAAGCGGGTTTGAACACTGAAGCTTTCTTT.

The rearrangement links TRBV5-5 to TRBJ1-5; D perhaps matches TRBD1 (6 bases). CDR1 is SGHKS and CDR2 is YYEKEE in the germline V gene (reference sequence). The CDR3 runs to 13 residues. The V end was cut by 2 bases, the J end by 7 bases, with 10 bases between. The CDR3 spells CASSFQRGQPQHF. In DNA form, the CDR3 reads TGTGCCAGCAGCTTTCAGAGGGGGCAGCCCCAGCATTTT.

This sequence joins TRBV29-1 and TRBJ2-3, with D hard to call. Germline CDR1 SQVTM, CDR2 ANQGSEA. V lost 5 bases, J lost 0 bases, and 12 bases lay in between. The length of the CDR3 is 14 residues. The CDR3 nucleotides read TGCAGCGTTTCGACCCGTAGCAGCACAGATACGCAGTATTTT. Protein: CSVSTRSSTDTQYF.

The gene calls are TRBV7-9 and TRBJ1-2; D call uncertain. The V gene lost 6 bases and the J gene lost 13 bases, with 12 bases spanning the gap. Germline lookup yields CDR1 SEHNR and CDR2 FQNEAQ (reference sequence). This CDR3 is 10 amino acids long. The CDR3 nucleotides read TGTGCCAGCAGTCCCCTTGCGGGCACCTTC. This translates into CASSPLAGTF.

The genes are TRBV24-1 and TRBJ2-1; D is undetermined. The CDR3 contains 11 residues. Per germline, CDR1 KGHDR and CDR2 SFDVKD. V was pared by 7 bases and J by 10 bases, with 10 bases between. In DNA, the CDR3 is TGTGCCACCAGCTACGCGCGGGAGCAGTTCTTC. Protein: CATSYAREQFF.

The chain has TRBV11-3 and TRBJ2-3, with 9 bases fitting TRBD1. The germline CDR1 and CDR2 sequences are SGHNT and YENEEA. V was pared by 6 bases and J by 9 bases, with 7 bases of the junction left unmatched. This CDR3 comprises 13 residues. The CDR3 protein is CASRRTGVQTQYF. The CDR3 nucleotides read TGTGCCAGCAGGAGGACAGGGGTCCAAACGCAGTATTTT.

The V and J genes are TRBV5-8 and TRBJ1-2; 8 bases fit TRBD1. The J segment lost 8 bases and the V segment lost 3 bases, leaving 12 bases of the junction unmatched. Germline V lookup: CDR1 SGHTS, CDR2 YDEGEE. This CDR3 spans 15 amino acids. CDR3 coding DNA: TGTGCCAGCAGCTATGTCCTACGGACAGGGCCCGGCTACACCTTC. As protein: CASSYVLRTGPGYTF.

The chain joins TRBV9 to TRBJ1-1, with 8 bases fitting TRBD1. Germline V gives CDR1 SGDLS, CDR2 YYNGEE. This CDR3 has 15 residues. V shed 4 bases, J shed 1 base, and the junction held 6 bases outside the gene matches. CDR3 nucleotides: TGTGCCAGCAGCCCACAGGGGGGGCGGAACACTGAAGCTTTCTTT. Translation gives CASSPQGGRNTEAFF.

The chain carries TRBV19 and TRBJ1-1; 7 bases fit TRBD1. Trimming cost V 6 bases and J 7 bases; bases outside gene matches: 17. This CDR3 contains 16 residues. Germline CDR1 LNHDA, CDR2 SQIVND (reference sequence). The CDR3, as DNA: TGTGCCAGTAGACCCTGGACAGGAGGAGGAGGAGGTGAAGCTTTCTTT. Its translation is CASRPWTGGGGGEAFF.

The rearrangement joins TRBV14 to TRBJ1-1; D is unresolved. V shed 1 base and J shed 1 base, with 13 bases lying between them. This CDR3 spans 16 amino acids. Germline CDR1 is SGHDN and CDR2 is FVKESK. DNA for the CDR3: TGTGCCAGCAGCCAAGTTTCCGGCAGGCCGAACACTGAAGCTTTCTTT. Translation: CASSQVSGRPNTEAFF.

The chain uses TRBV18 and TRBJ2-5; TRBD1 matches at 7 bases. The CDR3 has 15 amino acids. Germline assignment: CDR1 KGHSH and CDR2 LQKENI. V gave up 0 bases and J gave up 4 bases; unmatched junction bases: 5. The CDR3 nucleotides are TGTGCCAGCTCACCACCTGCCTACAGGGGAGAGACCCAGTACTTC. It is translated as CASSPPAYRGETQYF.

This clone has only a few counts. V and J are TRBV2 and TRBJ1-6; 7 bases align to TRBD1. The germline V gene encodes CDR1 SNHLY and CDR2 FYNNEI. The CDR3 is made up of 15 amino acids. Germline trimming cut 7 bases from V and 9 bases from J; bases unmatched to any gene: 12. CDR3: CASNRQGSASSPLHF. In DNA, the CDR3 is TGTGCCAGCAATAGACAGGGATCGGCTTCTTCACCCCTCCACTTT.